These 12 T cell receptor beta chains came from one sample sequenced in a study of blood T cell repertoires in COVID-19. Assay: immunoSEQ multiplex PCR; the TCRdb copy retains only in-frame clones and omits some. The table has tens of thousands of clones, about 76% seen once. Sequencing was carried out using peripheral blood. The receptors were gathered from a human donor in a cohort sampled during active COVID-19.

The V call is TRBV7-3, the J call TRBJ2-1; 11 bases are a match to TRBD2. The V segment lost 0 bases and the J segment 4 bases; nucleotides outside the gene matches: 5. Germline V gives CDR1 SGHTA, CDR2 FQGTGA. There are 17 residues in the CDR3. The CDR3 reads CASSLTGLAGGYNEQFF. The CDR3 nucleotides are TGTGCCAGCAGCTTAACAGGCCTAGCGGGGGGTTACAATGAGCAGTTCTTC.

This chain uses TRBV5-1 with TRBJ1-1; 9 bases map to TRBD1. CDR1 is SGHRS and CDR2 is YFSETQ in the germline V gene. The CDR3 is 17 amino acids. V was clipped by 0 bases and J by 0 bases; unmatched bases: 6. CDR3 residues: CASSLGDREGMNTEAFF. In DNA, the CDR3 is TGCGCCAGCAGCTTGGGGGACAGGGAGGGGATGAACACTGAAGCTTTCTTT.

The V gene is TRBV7-2, the J gene TRBJ1-2, with 12 bases fitting TRBD1. V lost 5 bases and J lost 3; bases outside the gene matches: 1. The CDR3 contains 14 residues. Looked up from germline, CDR1 is SGHTA and CDR2 is FQGNSA. CDR3 bases: TGTGCCAGCAGCCGGGACAGGGGGCACTATGGCTACACCTTC. It specifies CASSRDRGHYGYTF.

The gene calls are TRBV7-7 and TRBJ2-7; 7 nucleotides match TRBD1. Per the germline V gene, CDR1 is SSHAT and CDR2 is FNYEAQ (reference sequence). The CDR3 covers 16 residues. With V trimmed by 3 bases and J by 1 base, 9 bases remained unmatched. CDR3 DNA: TGTGCCAGCAGCTTCCGAGACAGGGCGAATTCCTACGAGCAGTACTTC. Its translation: CASSFRDRANSYEQYF.

The chain carries TRBV5-5 and TRBJ2-5; 9 bases line up with TRBD1. Germline CDR1 SGHKS, CDR2 YYEKEE (reference sequence). Trimming removed 4 bases from V and 1 base from J; junction bases left unmatched: 8. CDR3 length equals 16 residues. CDR3 protein: CASSPAGTGPQETQYF. The CDR3 DNA reads TGTGCCAGCAGCCCCGCCGGGACAGGGCCCCAAGAGACCCAGTACTTC.

This sequence joins TRBV5-6 and TRBJ2-1; 7 bases map to TRBD1. The V segment lost 3 bases and the J segment 0 bases; nucleotides outside the gene matches: 15. The CDR3 covers 19 residues. Germline V CDR1 and CDR2: SGHDT, YYEEEE. The CDR3 spells CASSYRGSGTPSSYNEQFF. CDR3 nucleotides: TGTGCCAGCAGCTACAGGGGTTCGGGAACCCCTAGCTCCTACAATGAGCAGTTCTTC.

This clone was seen more than once but under ten times. This chain joins TRBV5-4 and TRBJ1-1; 11 nucleotides match TRBD1. The V and J ends lost 4 bases and 5 bases, in that order; junction bases with no gene match: 7. From germline, CDR1 is SGHNT and CDR2 YYREEE (reference sequence). The CDR3 contains 15 residues. The CDR3 loop is CASSGRDRGFTEAFF. The CDR3 nucleotides are TGTGCCAGCAGCGGCCGGGACAGGGGGTTTACTGAAGCTTTCTTT.

This rearrangement joins TRBV3-1 (or the pseudogene TRBV3-2) to TRBJ2-1, with 9 bases matching TRBD2. J was trimmed by 0 bases and V by 2 bases; bases with no gene match: 2. The germline gives CDR1 LGHDT, CDR2 YNNKEL (reference sequence). This CDR3 has 16 residues. CDR3: CASSQSGGSSYNEQFF. Here the CDR3 DNA reads TGTGCCAGCAGCCAAAGCGGGGGGAGCTCCTACAATGAGCAGTTCTTC.

The table lists this clone with a few counts. V and J are TRBV28 and TRBJ2-2; 8 nucleotides agree with TRBD1. V dropped 5 bases and J dropped 5; count of bases not matched to a gene: 7. Germline CDR1 MDHEN, CDR2 SYDVKM. This CDR3 has 15 amino acids. Here the CDR3 DNA reads TGTGCCAGCAGTGCTAGACAGGGGCGAACCGGGGAGCTGTTTTTT. It yields the protein CASSARQGRTGELFF.

The gene calls are TRBV6-5 and TRBJ2-2, with TRBD2 matching over 8 bases. J lost 8 bases, V lost 10 bases, and 6 bases had no gene match. The CDR3 spans 12 residues. Germline V lookup: CDR1 MNHEY, CDR2 SVGAGI. CDR3 in amino acids: CATVAGLGELFF. CDR3 nucleotides: TGTGCCACCGTAGCGGGGTTGGGGGAGCTGTTTTTT.

The chain combines TRBV5-4 with TRBJ2-7; weak D call: TRBD2 (6 bases). CDR1 is SGHNT, CDR2 YYREEE, per germline (reference sequence). V lost 4 bases to trimming and J lost 2 bases, with 13 bases between them. This CDR3 spans 14 amino acids. CDR3 in amino acids: CASSPGRGTYEQYF. The CDR3 nucleotides read TGTGCCAGCAGCCCGGGACGGGGGACCTACGAGCAGTACTTC.

The chain carries TRBV6-6 and TRBJ1-6; 7 bases are a match to TRBD1. Per germline, CDR1 MNHNY and CDR2 SVGAGI (reference sequence). The V gene end was trimmed by 5 bases and the J gene end by 9 bases; junction bases not matched to a gene: 16. The CDR3 is made up of 17 amino acids. The CDR3 nucleotides read TGTGCCAGCAGTCCGACTACAGGGGCGGCTGGTGGTTCACCCCTCCACTTT. Translation gives CASSPTTGAAGGSPLHF.